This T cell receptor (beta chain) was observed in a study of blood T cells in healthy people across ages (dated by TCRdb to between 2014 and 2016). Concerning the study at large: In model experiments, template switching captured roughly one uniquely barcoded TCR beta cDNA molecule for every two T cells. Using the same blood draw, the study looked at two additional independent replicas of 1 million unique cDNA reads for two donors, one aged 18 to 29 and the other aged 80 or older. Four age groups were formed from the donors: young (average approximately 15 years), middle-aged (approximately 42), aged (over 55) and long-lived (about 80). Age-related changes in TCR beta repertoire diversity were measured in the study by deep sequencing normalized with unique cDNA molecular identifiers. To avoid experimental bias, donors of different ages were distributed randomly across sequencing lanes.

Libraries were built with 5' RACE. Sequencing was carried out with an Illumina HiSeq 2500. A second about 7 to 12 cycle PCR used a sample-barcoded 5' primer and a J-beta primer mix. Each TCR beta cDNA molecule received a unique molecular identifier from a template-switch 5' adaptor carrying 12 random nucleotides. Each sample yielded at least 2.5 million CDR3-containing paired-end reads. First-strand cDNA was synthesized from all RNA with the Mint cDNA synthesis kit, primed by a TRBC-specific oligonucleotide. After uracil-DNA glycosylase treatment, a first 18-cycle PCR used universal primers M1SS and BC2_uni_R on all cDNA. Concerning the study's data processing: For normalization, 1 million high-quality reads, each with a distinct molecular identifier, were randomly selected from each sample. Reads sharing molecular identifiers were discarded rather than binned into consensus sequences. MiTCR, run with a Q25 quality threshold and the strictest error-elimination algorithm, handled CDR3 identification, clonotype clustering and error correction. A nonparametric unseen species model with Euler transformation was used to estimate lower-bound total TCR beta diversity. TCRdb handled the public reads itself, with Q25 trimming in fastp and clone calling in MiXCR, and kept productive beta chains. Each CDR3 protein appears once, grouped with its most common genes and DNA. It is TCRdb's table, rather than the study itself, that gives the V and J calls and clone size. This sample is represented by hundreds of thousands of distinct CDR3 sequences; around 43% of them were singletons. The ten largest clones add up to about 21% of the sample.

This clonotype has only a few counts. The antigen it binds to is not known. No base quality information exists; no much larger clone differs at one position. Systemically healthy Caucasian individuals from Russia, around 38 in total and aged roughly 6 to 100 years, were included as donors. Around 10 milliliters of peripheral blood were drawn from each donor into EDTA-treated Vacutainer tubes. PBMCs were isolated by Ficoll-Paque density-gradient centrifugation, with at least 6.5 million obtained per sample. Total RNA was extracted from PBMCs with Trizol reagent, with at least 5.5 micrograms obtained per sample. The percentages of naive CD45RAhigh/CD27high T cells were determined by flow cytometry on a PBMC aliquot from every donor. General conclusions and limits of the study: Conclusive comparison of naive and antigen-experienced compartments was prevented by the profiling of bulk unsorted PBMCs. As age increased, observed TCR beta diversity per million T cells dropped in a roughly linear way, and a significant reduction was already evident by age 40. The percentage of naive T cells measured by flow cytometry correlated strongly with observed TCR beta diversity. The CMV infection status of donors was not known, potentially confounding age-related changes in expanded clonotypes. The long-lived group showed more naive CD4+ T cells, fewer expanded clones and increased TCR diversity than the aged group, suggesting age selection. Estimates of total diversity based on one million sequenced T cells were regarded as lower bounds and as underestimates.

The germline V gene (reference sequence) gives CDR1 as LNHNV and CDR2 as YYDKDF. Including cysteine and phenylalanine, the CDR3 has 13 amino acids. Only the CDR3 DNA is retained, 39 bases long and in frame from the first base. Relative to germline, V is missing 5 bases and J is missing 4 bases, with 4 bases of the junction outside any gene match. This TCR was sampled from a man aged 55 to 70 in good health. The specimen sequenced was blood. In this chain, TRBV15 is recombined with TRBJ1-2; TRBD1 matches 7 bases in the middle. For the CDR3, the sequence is CATSSDRVYGYTF. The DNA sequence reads TGTGCCACCAGCTCAGACAGGGTCTATGGCTACACCTTC.